This TCR beta chain was sequenced for a study of radiation and T cells in renal cell carcinoma. The study, taken as a whole, reports: In blood, top tumor clones expanded by 2 weeks, shrinking by 4.

Germline V gives CDR1 SGHTA, CDR2 FQGNSA. The CDR3 is 15 amino acids. Trimming at V came to 5 bases and at J to 3 bases, leaving 7 bases not matched to a gene. Remarks on this clone: What it recognizes is unknown. Other nucleotide sequences from this sample produce the same CDR3.

As to time point: blood 4 weeks post-SBRT, at nephrectomy. Treatment defined: 15 Gy SBRT to primary tumor, nephrectomy 4 weeks later. Nephrectomy followed 15 Gy stereotactic body radiation by 4 weeks. Serial blood draws occurred at baseline and 2 and 4 weeks post-SBRT. Clear cell pathology was present in this patient's renal cell carcinoma. Assay used: immunoSEQ multiplex PCR; TCRdb lists only in-frame clones, some missing. This table has around 78,000 clones, nearly 90% appearing once. The sample consisted of blood, taken from a patient whose treatment included radiotherapy and nephrectomy. The sequence derives from a woman in her 70s with renal cell carcinoma. V gene TRBV7-2 combines with J gene TRBJ2-1; 7 bases fit TRBD2. The CDR3 region is CASSLTSALYNEQFF. In DNA, the CDR3 is TGTGCCAGCAGCCTAACTAGCGCCCTCTACAATGAGCAGTTCTTC.